A selection of T cell receptor beta chains follows, all from one sample in a study of T cells after yellow fever vaccination. Each CDR3 protein gets one entry after TCRdb re-called the 5' RACE reads with MiXCR. The sample comprises hundreds of thousands of distinct CDR3 sequences, roughly 5% of which are singletons, and less than 3.5% rests with the top ten. This specimen was CD4+ T cells sorted from PBMCs, taken on the day of the yellow fever booster vaccination. The receptor source for this set is a man between 18 and 29 years old who received the YFV17D yellow fever vaccine. Both conserved end residues are part of each CDR3. Rows give clone size only sometimes, using once, few, many, or a class for an expanded clone.

v_gene: TRBV7-9
abundance: many
CDR3aa: CASSPPGLEEQYF

v_gene: TRBV5-1
abundance: few
CDR3aa: CASSFFAGTVDEKLFF

v_gene: TRBV7-2
abundance: few
CDR3aa: CASSPAWEGGRPQHF

v_gene: TRBV18
abundance: .
CDR3aa: CASSYRRGVEAFF

v_gene: TRBV25-1
abundance: many
CDR3aa: CASRDSSYEQYF

v_gene: TRBV7-9
abundance: many
CDR3aa: CASSLEPATNEKLFF

v_gene: TRBV19
abundance: .
CDR3aa: CASTFSGGNTDTQYF

v_gene: TRBV29-1
abundance: many
CDR3aa: CSVEHGTGNILAFF

v_gene: TRBV4-1
abundance: few
CDR3aa: CASSPIIFRDEYF

v_gene: TRBV6-5
abundance: many
CDR3aa: CASSYAGTETTAQYF

v_gene: TRBV5-1
abundance: .
CDR3aa: CASSLAPRTVEQYF

v_gene: TRBV6-5
abundance: few
CDR3aa: CASSYGEAYEQYF

v_gene: TRBV12-3/TRBV12-4
abundance: .
CDR3aa: CASSPRVGNTIYF

v_gene: TRBV2
abundance: few
CDR3aa: CASRVTTYEQYF

v_gene: TRBV4-1
abundance: .
CDR3aa: CASRGPLRNTEAFF

v_gene: TRBV13
abundance: many
CDR3aa: CASSPGLAGGPRMAGELFF

v_gene: TRBV20-1
abundance: many
CDR3aa: CSARRATSPYGIF

v_gene: TRBV7-2
abundance: .
CDR3aa: CASSFRRQDTGELFF

v_gene: TRBV29-1
abundance: few
CDR3aa: CSVKGQLNEKLFF

v_gene: TRBV20-1
abundance: .
CDR3aa: CSAAAGTDNYGYTF

v_gene: TRBV5-6
abundance: few
CDR3aa: CASSRRQGVVSGANVLTF

v_gene: TRBV10-3
abundance: many
CDR3aa: CAIRPENYGYTF

v_gene: TRBV12-5
abundance: many
CDR3aa: CASSGGTGELFF

v_gene: TRBV20-1
abundance: many
CDR3aa: CSASRTGTYEQYF

v_gene: TRBV20-1
abundance: .
CDR3aa: CRTGENTEAFF

v_gene: TRBV5-1
abundance: few
CDR3aa: CASSFGLARETQYF

v_gene: TRBV10-3
abundance: .
CDR3aa: CAISGYGYEQYF

v_gene: TRBV20-1
abundance: few
CDR3aa: CSARGSASTWDTQYF

v_gene: TRBV5-5
abundance: .
CDR3aa: CASSSVGGGQNIQYF

v_gene: TRBV7-9
abundance: few
CDR3aa: CASSLAEGADQYF

v_gene: TRBV9
abundance: .
CDR3aa: CASSAAALRGGETQYF

v_gene: TRBV12-3/TRBV12-4
abundance: .
CDR3aa: CASSLFDGTEAFF

v_gene: TRBV5-1
abundance: .
CDR3aa: CASSLGDAAENEKLFF

v_gene: TRBV9
abundance: many
CDR3aa: CASSVVGTGELFF

v_gene: TRBV4-2
abundance: few
CDR3aa: CASSQEVTGNRGYTF

v_gene: TRBV9
abundance: .
CDR3aa: CASSVASRTDTQYF

v_gene: TRBV6-5
abundance: few
CDR3aa: CASSYSFSANYGYTF

v_gene: TRBV4-3
abundance: many
CDR3aa: CAASRDRASPLHF

v_gene: TRBV3-1
abundance: .
CDR3aa: CASSQSQGQSYTF

v_gene: TRBV5-4
abundance: .
CDR3aa: CASSRINTAGGSKNIQYF

v_gene: TRBV20-1
abundance: many
CDR3aa: CSAGGLAGSQETQYF

v_gene: TRBV4-1
abundance: .
CDR3aa: CASSQDQGRGADQPQHF

v_gene: TRBV5-1
abundance: many
CDR3aa: CASRTGSGSLDTQYF

v_gene: TRBV7-9
abundance: few
CDR3aa: CASSQPRFYSQSNEKLFF

v_gene: TRBV20-1
abundance: many
CDR3aa: CSATTPGTILTQYF

v_gene: TRBV6-6
abundance: few
CDR3aa: CASRLDHNYGYTF

v_gene: TRBV7-9
abundance: .
CDR3aa: CASSRTQGNYGYTF

v_gene: TRBV10-2
abundance: .
CDR3aa: CASSDGGGGATEAFF

v_gene: TRBV20-1
abundance: many
CDR3aa: CSATGLASDTQYF

v_gene: TRBV14
abundance: few
CDR3aa: CASSQVSAGGTGYGYTF

v_gene: TRBV9
abundance: many
CDR3aa: CASSVAAGENSPLHF

v_gene: TRBV20-1
abundance: .
CDR3aa: CSASPGTGGGYTF

v_gene: TRBV10-3
abundance: .
CDR3aa: CAIGSTQGSWDTQYF